The T cell receptor beta chain under discussion was sequenced for a study of blood T cell repertoires in COVID-19. Overall study context: The samples span acute and convalescent COVID-19 from the United States, Italy and Spain. The analysed material was cDNA or gDNA that came from T cells, B-cell-depleted T cells, or PBMCs.

Germline values: CDR1 GTSNPN, CDR2 SVGIG (reference sequence). The V gene lost 1 base and the J gene lost 5 bases, with 12 bases spanning the gap. The CDR3 is 14 residues long. Per the authors' pipeline: Estimates of nucleated cell counts were drawn from the amplification of reference gene primers. Sequenced by immunoSEQ multiplex PCR; TCRdb stores in-frame clones only, minus some. The V and J calls and clone size are taken from that table; D and trimming were inferred from the DNA. This table holds about 68,000 clones, roughly nine tenths found once. The chain has TRBV30 and TRBJ1-3, with D tentatively TRBD1 (5 bases). Sequenced input: peripheral blood. This receptor was obtained from a man aged 45-60 years with acute or convalescent COVID-19. The CDR3 nucleotides read TGTGCCTGGAGTGCGACCGGGGGTAGAAACACCATATATTTT. Translating it yields CAWSATGGRNTIYF.